The clone carrying this TCR beta chain was seen repeatedly, ten times or more. Its matching antigen is unknown. At one end the junction does not follow the germline gene, possibly because of a read error. This specimen includes other DNA sequences encoding the same CDR3. The data were obtained in a study of metastatic and nonmetastatic thyroid tumors. Study-wide results and caveats: It was reportedly found that TCR beta diversity was significantly higher in malignant thyroid tumors than in benign nodules, a difference seen in both blood and tumor samples.

Germline V gene data show CDR1 as SEHNR and CDR2 as FQNEAQ (reference sequence). The CDR3 is 14 amino acids. Source study methods: The study's classifier, a distant-metastasis tool for papillary thyroid cancer, was built using CDR3 differences across clinicopathological groups. TCRdb re-analyzed the PCR reads through MiXCR. TCRdb assigned the V and J calls; the authors' analysis was not used. The table lists tens of thousands of clones, more than 14% of them singletons, with 15% to 19% in the top ten. No treatment of any kind had been given to any patient before thyroid surgery. This receptor was obtained from a male donor with papillary thyroid cancer or a benign thyroid nodule (not recorded which). Some clones in this sample may be carry-over from other donors' samples. The genes are TRBV7-9 and TRBJ2-7, with 7 nucleotides matching TRBD2. Material: blood. The CDR3 region is CASTSGTNPYEQYF. CDR3 nucleotides: TGTGCAAGCACTTCCGGGACTAACCCTTACGAGCAGTACTTC. The whole variable domain, remainder taken from reference TRBV7-9 and TRBJ2-7, is DTGVSQNPRHKITKRGQNVTFRCDPISEHNRLYWYRQTLGQGPEFLTYFQNEAQLEKSRLLSDRFSAERPKGSFSTLEIQRTEQGDSAMYLCASTSGTNPYEQYFGPGTRLTVT.